The 20 T cell receptor beta chains below all came from one sample that was sequenced in a study of cytomegalovirus exposure and HLA in healthy donors (dated by TCRdb to 2017 to 2019). The library was produced with the immunoSEQ multiplex PCR assay. A mixture of 60 forward primers for TCR Vbeta segments and 13 reverse primers for TCR Jbeta segments was used in the multiplex PCR. The clones in this table, taken by TCRdb from immuneACCESS, are in-frame only. Not every clone is retained; where verified, under half of the shortfall comes from an unresolved V gene, and the cause of the rest is unknown. The sample profile shows fewer than 130,000 clones; approximately 86% of them were found once. Approximately 1.8% of the sample is held by the ten biggest clonotypes. The sequenced material came from PBMCs. The receptors derive from a man between 35 and 55 years old in good health and CMV-seronegative.

The chain carries TRBV28 and TRBJ2-3; D not resolved. The V gene lost 2 bases and the J gene lost 2 bases, with 5 bases spanning the gap. This CDR3 is 13 amino acids long. CDR1 and CDR2 (germline): MDHEN, SYDVKM. CDR3: CASSLSHTDTQYF. DNA for the CDR3: TGTGCCAGCAGTTTAAGCCACACAGATACGCAGTATTTT.

J is TRBJ2-7 and V is TRBV6-5; no clear D. Trimming left V 5 bases short and J 3 bases short, with 14 bases between. The V gene's germline CDR1 is MNHEY and CDR2 SVGAGI. The CDR3 runs to 14 residues. CDR3 sequence reads: CASSPRYSSYEQYF. Here the CDR3 DNA reads TGTGCCAGCAGTCCCCGTTATAGTAGCTACGAGCAGTACTTC.

The J gene is TRBJ1-2, the V gene TRBV18; D gene unclear. This CDR3 region has 16 residues. V was shortened by 3 bases and J by 5 bases, with 19 bases between the two germline ends. CDR1 KGHSH and CDR2 LQKENI come from the germline V gene. Here the CDR3 reads CASSPSEGAVGYGYTF. CDR3 nucleotides: TGTGCCAGCTCACCGTCGGAGGGAGCGGTAGGGTATGGCTACACCTTC. Using reference TRBV18 and TRBJ1-2 for the parts outside the CDR3, the full variable domain is NAGVMQNPRHLVRRRGQEARLRCSPMKGHSHVYWYRQLPEEGLKFMVYLQKENIIDESGMPKERFSAEFPKEGPSILRIQQVVRGDSAAYFCASSPSEGAVGYGYTFGSGTRLTVV.

The V call is TRBV19, the J call TRBJ2-3, with a weak D call TRBD1 (6 bases). The germline CDR1 and CDR2 sequences are LNHDA and SQIVND (reference sequence). Trimming took off 6 bases at V and 5 bases at J, with 9 bases between the two ends. CDR3 size: 12 residues. CDR3 loop: CASRLGGDTQYF. DNA of the CDR3: TGTGCCAGTAGGTTAGGGGGAGATACGCAGTATTTT.

CDR3 amino acids: CASSYSGGFDTQYF. The CDR3 DNA is TGTGCCAGCAGTTACTCGGGAGGGTTCGATACGCAGTATTTT. The chain joins TRBV6-5 to TRBJ2-3; 7 bases are shared with TRBD2. The V gene end was trimmed by 0 bases and the J gene end by 6 bases; junction bases not matched to a gene: 3. The V gene's germline CDR1 is MNHEY and CDR2 SVGAGI. The CDR3 consists of 14 residues.

The rearrangement links TRBV7-7 to TRBJ2-5; 8 bases line up with TRBD2. Trimming at V came to 4 bases and at J to 5 bases, leaving 15 bases not matched to a gene. The CDR3 is 17 residues long. In germline, CDR1 is SSHAT, CDR2 FNYEAQ (reference sequence). The CDR3 loop is CASSSGLEGPQEETQYF. The CDR3 DNA follows: TGTGCCAGCAGCTCGGGACTAGAAGGGCCACAAGAGGAGACCCAGTACTTC.

V usage is TRBV6-5 and J usage is TRBJ1-5; 7 bases agree with TRBD1. V shed 2 bases and J 7 bases; nucleotides not matched to a gene: 5. The CDR3 spans 14 residues. Germline lookup yields CDR1 MNHEY and CDR2 SVGAGI. The CDR3 DNA reads as TGTGCCAGCAGTTACGACAGGGTAAGCCAGCCCCAGCATTTT. Translating it yields CASSYDRVSQPQHF.

This clone was observed a single time. V and J are TRBV5-4 and TRBJ2-5; D perhaps matches TRBD1 (5 bases). The CDR3 is made up of 14 amino acids. The germline CDR1 and CDR2 sequences are SGHNT and YYREEE (reference sequence). V was cut by 2 bases and J by 3 bases, with 11 bases left in between. The CDR3 region has the DNA TGTGCCAGCAGCTTCGTTAGCAGGGAAGAGACCCAGTACTTC. Protein sequence: CASSFVSREETQYF.

CDR3 region: CSVRTGAETQYF. The CDR3 DNA reads as TGCAGCGTTAGGACAGGCGCCGAGACCCAGTACTTC. The V call is TRBV29-1, the J call TRBJ2-5; 7 bases align to TRBD1. Trimming took 5 bases from V and 5 from J; bases not matched to a gene: 5. The V gene's germline CDR1 is SQVTM and CDR2 ANQGSEA. This CDR3 has 12 amino acids.

The sample holds a few counts of this clone. The chain uses TRBV6-5 and TRBJ1-5; D is undetermined. Trimming shortened V by 5 bases and J by 4 bases, and 15 bases separated the two germline ends. Germline assignment: CDR1 MNHEY and CDR2 SVGAGI. The CDR3 extends over 15 amino acids. The CDR3 spells CASSPPPQANQPQHF. DNA of the CDR3: TGTGCCAGCAGTCCCCCACCCCAGGCTAATCAGCCCCAGCATTTT.

The chain carries TRBV28 and TRBJ2-3, with D maybe TRBD2 (6 bases). Germline CDR1 MDHEN, CDR2 SYDVKM. This CDR3 has 15 amino acids. The V gene lost 6 bases and the J gene lost 0 bases, with 13 bases spanning the gap. In DNA form, the CDR3 reads TGTGCCAGCAGACTGGGAGGCGTCAGCACAGATACGCAGTATTTT. As protein: CASRLGGVSTDTQYF.

The J gene is TRBJ2-7, the V gene TRBV6-5; tentatively, D is TRBD1 (6 bases). Trimming removed 8 bases at V and 1 base at J, with 12 bases between. In germline, CDR1 is MNHEY, CDR2 SVGAGI. CDR3 length: 13 amino acids. CDR3 loop: CASGRTASYEQYF. For the CDR3, the DNA is TGTGCCAGCGGTCGGACAGCGTCCTACGAGCAGTACTTC.

The CDR3: CASSLGAEANGAFF. DNA for the CDR3: TGCGCCAGCAGCTTGGGAGCTGAGGCCAATGGAGCTTTCTTT. V and J are TRBV5-1 and TRBJ1-1; D call uncertain. The CDR3 length is 14 residues. Germline V gene sequence: CDR1 SGHRS, CDR2 YFSETQ. Deletions cut 0 bases from V and 10 bases from J, with 16 bases between.

V usage is TRBV28 and J usage is TRBJ2-1; 14 nucleotides align to TRBD2. The CDR3 has 14 residues. CDR1 MDHEN and CDR2 SYDVKM come from the germline V gene. The V gene end was trimmed by 10 bases and the J gene end by 10 bases; junction bases not matched to a gene: 9. CDR3 region: CATPGLAGAGEQFF. The CDR3 region has the DNA TGTGCCACCCCGGGACTAGCGGGGGCCGGGGAGCAGTTCTTC.

This chain connects TRBV18 to TRBJ2-1, with 7 bases aligning to TRBD1. Per the germline V gene, CDR1 is KGHSH and CDR2 is LQKENI. The CDR3 runs to 16 residues. Trimming at V came to 3 bases and at J to 4 bases, leaving 9 bases not matched to a gene. In nucleotides, the CDR3 is TGTGCCAGCTCACCGTTCACAGGGGTGGGATACAATGAGCAGTTCTTC. Residues: CASSPFTGVGYNEQFF.

V is TRBV9 and J is TRBJ1-1; no clear D. The CDR3 totals 13 residues. Trimming took 4 bases from V and 3 from J, leaving 10 bases between them. Germline values: CDR1 SGDLS, CDR2 YYNGEE. CDR3 DNA sequence: TGTGCCAGCAGCAGGGAGATACACACTGAAGCTTTCTTT. Amino acids: CASSREIHTEAFF.

The chain combines TRBV6-5 with TRBJ2-3; D is possibly TRBD2 (6 bases). Germline CDR1 MNHEY, CDR2 SVGAGI. The CDR3 spans 15 residues. V was cut by 2 bases and J by 4 bases, with 13 bases left in between. The CDR3 sequence: CASSYSGGVADTQYF. The DNA for the CDR3 is TGTGCCAGCAGTTACAGTGGCGGGGTGGCAGATACGCAGTATTTT.

This chain connects TRBV5-1 to TRBJ1-2; 8 bases match TRBD1. This CDR3 is 14 amino acids long. CDR1 is SGHRS, CDR2 YFSETQ, per germline. V shed 2 bases, J shed 6 bases, and the junction held 6 bases outside the gene matches. DNA of the CDR3: TGCGCCAGCAGCTTTTCAGGGGGCTTTGATGGCTACACCTTC. Its protein is CASSFSGGFDGYTF.

V usage is TRBV4-2 and J usage is TRBJ1-5; D unresolved. The germline CDR1 and CDR2 sequences are LGHNA and YNFKEQ. The CDR3 consists of 15 residues. Trimming took off 6 bases at V and 0 bases at J, with 12 bases between the two ends. The CDR3 is CASRVQRHSNQPQHF. For the CDR3, the DNA is TGTGCCAGCAGAGTCCAGCGTCATAGCAATCAGCCCCAGCATTTT.

The gene calls are TRBV7-9 and TRBJ1-1; TRBD1 might be the D (5 bases). The V gene lost 5 bases and the J gene lost 4 bases, with 11 bases spanning the gap. There are 13 residues in the CDR3. CDR1 SEHNR and CDR2 FQNEAQ come from the germline V gene (reference sequence). CDR3 amino acids: CASSLRQPTEAFF. CDR3 DNA sequence: TGTGCCAGCAGCCTTAGACAGCCCACTGAAGCTTTCTTT.